Below are 2 T cell receptor beta chains sequenced from a single sample in a study of blood T cells in healthy people across ages. The authors ran a second PCR of about 7 to 12 cycles using a sample-barcoded 5' primer and a J-beta primer mix. TCRdb re-analysed the 5' RACE reads in MiXCR, keeping a single row per CDR3 protein. The table lists approximately 1.5 million distinct CDR3 sequences, around 35% of them singletons. Material for sequencing was blood. These receptors were obtained from a young woman in good health.

This clonotype was seen only a few times. The rearrangement uses TRBV5-1 and TRBJ2-2; D is ambiguous. V was pared by 2 bases and J by 5 bases, with 10 bases between. The CDR3 runs 14 residues. The V gene's germline CDR1 is SGHRS and CDR2 YFSETQ. The CDR3 here is CASSFSTQTGELFF. The CDR3 DNA reads TGCGCCAGCAGCTTCTCGACCCAAACCGGGGAGCTGTTTTTT.

The V call is TRBV7-2, the J call TRBJ2-7, with D possibly TRBD1 on 5 matching bases. Trimming removed 4 bases at V and 3 bases at J, with 10 bases between. Germline CDR1 is SGHTA and CDR2 is FQGNSA. This CDR3 is built from 13 residues. DNA for the CDR3: TGTGCCAGCAGCTCCTCGACAGTCTACGAGCAGTACTTC. Translation: CASSSSTVYEQYF.